A selection of T cell receptor beta chains follows, all from one sample in a study of T cell responses to AZD1222 COVID-19 vaccine. Assay: immunoSEQ multiplex PCR; the TCRdb copy retains only in-frame clones and omits some. The data hold some 100,000 clones, with roughly 93% observed a single time. The material sequenced was peripheral blood, taken on day 0 of AZD1222 vaccination. Every receptor here comes from an adult in good health. CDR3s include the opening cysteine and the closing phenylalanine or tryptophan. Each record gives: J gene, V gene, CDR3 protein.

TRBJ1-5 | TRBV2 | CASSEASGLPSQPQHF
TRBJ2-2 | TRBV18 | CASSPVWAANTGELFF
TRBJ1-1 | TRBV7-2 | CASSLGQGNTEAFF
TRBJ1-2 | TRBV10-3 | CAISEMAGSYGYTF
TRBJ2-4 | TRBV6-2/TRBV6-3 | CASSSASQNIQYF
TRBJ2-2 | TRBV3-1/TRBV3-2 | CASAQFLAGAPGTGELFF
TRBJ2-5 | TRBV5-1 | CASSLVGQVGETQYF
TRBJ2-7 | TRBV6-5 | CASSYSTGREQYF
TRBJ1-6 | TRBV7-9 | CASSLAGVSPLHF
TRBJ2-2 | TRBV28 | CASSSSRGLSTGELFF
TRBJ1-2 | TRBV7-2 | CASSDTNGQGDYGYTF
TRBJ1-1 | TRBV4-3 | CASSQVGGTEAFF
TRBJ1-3 | TRBV28 | CASSLLSSGNTIYF
TRBJ1-3 | TRBV27 | CASGDVTTSGNTIYF
TRBJ2-6 | TRBV18 | CASSPMAASPSGANVLTF
TRBJ2-3 | TRBV18 | CASSPSSQGSFADTQYF
TRBJ1-3 | TRBV7-2 | CASSFGSGNTIYF
TRBJ1-2 | TRBV5-4 | CASSLGLWGYTF
TRBJ2-2 | TRBV7-3 | CASSSRVSTGELFF
TRBJ2-3 | TRBV5-5 | CASSDTKGNTDTQYF
TRBJ1-2 | TRBV6-5 | CASSYSTAGSGYTF
TRBJ2-3 | TRBV7-7 | CASSLSWTATDTQYF
TRBJ2-5 | TRBV5-1 | CASSLAPSGVQETQYF
TRBJ2-7 | TRBV5-1 | CASSQRQGNDEQYF
TRBJ2-3 | TRBV19 | CASSMRAPTDTQYF
TRBJ1-1 | TRBV5-1 | CASSLAAGNTEAFF
TRBJ2-3 | TRBV4-1 | CASSRAGATTDTQYF
TRBJ1-5 | TRBV5-8 | CASSLDGNQPQHF
TRBJ1-2 | TRBV28 | CASSKNRPLKASYGYTF
TRBJ1-1 | TRBV18 | CASSPFEGRGTEAFF
TRBJ2-5 | TRBV6-2/TRBV6-3 | CASSYGGAWTETQYF
TRBJ1-4 | TRBV4-3 | CASSQVYSGEKLFF
TRBJ2-7 | TRBV19 | CASSMVWEGSYEQYF
TRBJ1-2 | TRBV10-3 | CAIRGLADYGYTF
TRBJ1-6 | TRBV4-3 | CASSQGTEVNSPLHF
TRBJ2-4 | TRBV7-2 | CASSLVALAKNIQYF
TRBJ2-7 | TRBV5-1 | CASSLAAGGYEQYF
TRBJ2-7 | TRBV13 | CASSSEGGRLTEQYF
TRBJ1-4 | TRBV4-1 | CASSLPTGQGRAGEKLFF
TRBJ2-2 | TRBV15 | CATSRDSGTNTGELFF
TRBJ2-7 | TRBV5-1 | CASSLVQGRYEQYF
TRBJ2-1 | TRBV10-1 | CASRVHRDSRWDEQFF
TRBJ2-7 | TRBV7-6 | CASSLTRGKGEQYF
TRBJ1-1 | TRBV6-5 | CASRGTGKNTEAFF
TRBJ2-1 | TRBV7-2 | CASSPLAGGAGEQFF
TRBJ1-4 | TRBV6-5 | CASSPLDRGHGKLFF